The 15 T cell receptor beta chains listed next were all sequenced from one sample in a study of cytomegalovirus exposure and HLA in healthy donors. The data were produced by immunoSEQ multiplex PCR, yet TCRdb's version contains in-frame clones alone and is incomplete. The sample shows approximately 270,000 clones, around 87% of them seen only once. The specimen was PBMCs. These receptors were taken from a young woman in good health and CMV-seronegative.

CDR3 sequence (DNA): TGTGCCAGCAGTCCCCTCTACGAGCAGTACTTC. This sequence encodes CASSPLYEQYF. V usage is TRBV27 and J usage is TRBJ2-7; the D is unclear. This CDR3 is built from 11 residues. Germline values: CDR1 MNHEY, CDR2 SMNVEV (reference sequence). The ends were cut back, 5 bases at V and 3 bases at J, with 5 bases in the middle.

The chain joins TRBV7-9 to TRBJ1-3; the D is unclear. Trimming removed 2 bases at V and 4 bases at J, with 12 bases between. CDR3 size: 15 residues. Germline loops: CDR1 SEHNR, CDR2 FQNEAQ (reference sequence). CDR3 amino acids: CASSLYIASGNTIYF. The CDR3 bases are TGTGCCAGCAGCTTATATATAGCGTCGGGAAACACCATATATTTT. The full variable domain, in which reference TRBV7-9 and TRBJ1-3 provide the parts outside the CDR3, is DTGVSQNPRHKITKRGQNVTFRCDPISEHNRLYWYRQTLGQGPEFLTYFQNEAQLEKSRLLSDRFSAERPKGSFSTLEIQRTEQGDSAMYLCASSLYIASGNTIYFGEGSWLTVV.

This chain uses TRBV4-3 with TRBJ2-1; D perhaps matches TRBD1 (5 bases). Germline V gene lookup returns CDR1 LGHNA and CDR2 YSLEER. This CDR3 region has 15 residues. Trimming removed 0 bases from V and 4 bases from J, with 10 bases in between. CDR3 coding DNA: TGCGCCAGCAGCCAAGACTGGGGCCGTTACAATGAGCAGTTCTTC. This codes for CASSQDWGRYNEQFF.

The rearrangement uses TRBV28 and TRBJ2-2; 8 nucleotides line up with TRBD1. There are 18 residues in the CDR3. Germline V gene lookup returns CDR1 MDHEN and CDR2 SYDVKM. The J segment lost 2 bases and the V segment lost 5 bases, leaving 13 bases of the junction unmatched. CDR3 residues: CASSPTTTGQENTGELFF. CDR3 nucleotide sequence: TGTGCCAGCAGTCCGACAACGACGGGACAGGAAAACACCGGGGAGCTGTTTTTT.

The count of this clone is one. The V call is TRBV9, the J call TRBJ2-7, with TRBD2 matching 10 bases. Germline V gives CDR1 SGDLS, CDR2 YYNGEE. J was trimmed by 4 bases and V by 3 bases; bases with no gene match: 4. This CDR3 region has 14 residues. CDR3 protein: CASSATSGAYEQYF. CDR3 nucleotide sequence: TGTGCCAGCAGCGCTACTAGCGGGGCGTACGAGCAGTACTTC.

This chain uses TRBV9 with TRBJ1-2, with D uncertain. V lost 4 bases to trimming and J lost 1 base, with 5 bases between them. Germline loops: CDR1 SGDLS, CDR2 YYNGEE. The CDR3 has 12 amino acids. The chain's CDR3 is CASSPGNYGYTF. The CDR3 DNA reads as TGTGCCAGCAGCCCCGGTAACTATGGCTACACCTTC.

This clone was seen more than once but under ten times. This sequence joins TRBV2 and TRBJ1-5; no clear D gene. V lost 3 bases, J lost 5 bases, and 11 bases lay in between. Germline V CDR1 and CDR2: SNHLY, FYNNEI. The CDR3 runs 14 residues. Here the CDR3 DNA reads TGTGCCAGCAGTGACAACAACGCCCATCAGCCCCAGCATTTT. Residues: CASSDNNAHQPQHF.

This clone is a singleton in its sample. The V call is TRBV6-4, the J call TRBJ1-6; D is unclear. This CDR3 is 15 amino acids long. Between the trimmed V and J ends, which lost 6 bases and 0 bases, there was a span of 9 bases. CDR1 MRHNA and CDR2 SNTAGT come from the germline V gene. The CDR3 region is CASREGSSYNSPLHF. The CDR3 DNA reads TGTGCCAGCAGGGAAGGGAGCTCCTATAATTCACCCCTCCACTTT.

This rearrangement joins TRBV29-1 to TRBJ1-4; D gene uncertain. With 7 bases removed from V and 3 bases from J, the gap between germline ends came to 15 bases. The length of the CDR3 is 14 residues. The germline V gene encodes CDR1 SQVTM and CDR2 ANQGSEA. As DNA, the CDR3 is TGCAGCGCGTCCCGGAGCGGGGCTAATGAAAAACTGTTTTTT. Its protein is CSASRSGANEKLFF.

The chain employs TRBV19 and TRBJ1-1, with 7 bases fitting TRBD1. The germline CDR1 and CDR2 sequences are LNHDA and SQIVND (reference sequence). V shed 4 bases, J shed 4 bases, and the junction held 9 bases outside the gene matches. The CDR3 runs to 15 residues. CDR3 coding DNA: TGTGCCAGTAGTACCTATGACAGGGTGGTCACTGAAGCTTTCTTT. It translates to CASSTYDRVVTEAFF.

V usage is TRBV7-2 and J usage is TRBJ2-1; maybe TRBD2 (5 bases). The CDR3 consists of 16 residues. V was pared by 5 bases and J by 1 base, with 15 bases between. Germline V CDR1 and CDR2: SGHTA, FQGNSA. The CDR3 region has the DNA TGTGCCAGCAGCCCATCCACTAGGCCATCCTACAATGAGCAGTTCTTC. Translating it yields CASSPSTRPSYNEQFF.

The V gene is TRBV7-9, the J gene TRBJ1-4; 7 bases agree with TRBD1. The CDR3 runs 14 residues. The ends lost 6 bases at V and 8 bases at J; junction bases unmatched: 9. In germline, CDR1 is SEHNR, CDR2 FQNEAQ (reference sequence). The CDR3 protein is CASSQQGIREKLFF. The CDR3 DNA sequence: TGTGCCAGCAGTCAACAGGGGATTCGGGAAAAACTGTTTTTT.

The chain carries TRBV5-4 and TRBJ1-1; D is uncertain. Germline V gene data show CDR1 as SGHNT and CDR2 as YYREEE (reference sequence). The CDR3 has 14 residues. Trimming removed 0 bases at V and 1 base at J, with 7 bases between. The CDR3 loop is CASSLDSQNTEAFF. The CDR3 DNA follows: TGTGCCAGCAGCTTGGACAGCCAGAACACTGAAGCTTTCTTT.

The chain employs TRBV2 and TRBJ2-2, with 11 bases aligning to TRBD2. V gave up 3 bases and J gave up 5 bases; unmatched junction bases: 8. The CDR3 spans 17 residues. CDR1 and CDR2 (germline): SNHLY, FYNNEI. The CDR3 sequence is CASSDETLAGGTGELFF. The CDR3 DNA reads as TGTGCCAGCAGTGATGAAACTCTAGCGGGGGGAACCGGGGAGCTGTTTTTT.

J is TRBJ2-7 and V is TRBV11-2; 9 positions match TRBD2. J was trimmed by 3 bases and V by 1 base; bases with no gene match: 10. CDR1 is SGHAT, CDR2 FQNNGV, per germline. This CDR3 spans 17 amino acids. The CDR3 sequence is CASSLASGGRENYEQYF. CDR3 DNA sequence: TGTGCCAGCAGCTTAGCCAGCGGGGGGCGAGAAAACTACGAGCAGTACTTC.